Below are 29 T cell receptor beta chains sequenced from a single sample in a study of T cell changes during pregnancy in multiple sclerosis. Produced via immunoSEQ multiplex PCR; TCRdb's table is partial and in-frame only. The data show 100,000 or so clones, approximately 90% seen once. Sequenced material: peripheral blood, taken in the second trimester of pregnancy. The source is a female donor with multiple sclerosis, enrolled in a pregnancy study.

The chain combines TRBV28 with TRBJ2-2; 13 bases match TRBD2. J was trimmed by 6 bases and V by 0 bases; bases with no gene match: 4. The CDR3 loop spans 17 amino acids. CDR1 is MDHEN and CDR2 is SYDVKM in the germline V gene. CDR3 DNA sequence: TGTGCCAGCAGTTTATGGAGACTAGCGGGAGGACCCGGGGAGCTGTTTTTT. Translating gives CASSLWRLAGGPGELFF.

The CDR3 region is CASSLAQRGGLLHYEQYF. Here the CDR3 DNA reads TGCGCCAGCAGCCTAGCCCAGCGGGGGGGCCTCCTCCACTACGAGCAGTACTTC. The V gene is TRBV5-1, the J gene TRBJ2-7, with 10 nucleotides matching TRBD2. The CDR3 length is 18 residues. The junction had 16 bases not matched to a gene; V was cut back by 4 bases and J by 3 bases. Germline V lookup: CDR1 SGHRS, CDR2 YFSETQ.

The chain recombines TRBV28 with TRBJ2-7; the match to TRBD2 covers 7 bases. Trimming removed 7 bases from V and 2 bases from J; junction bases left unmatched: 14. CDR3 size: 16 residues. The germline CDR1 and CDR2 sequences are MDHEN and SYDVKM. The CDR3 region is CASTPSWGDYPYEQYF. As DNA, the CDR3 is TGTGCCAGCACCCCATCCTGGGGGGACTATCCCTACGAGCAGTACTTC.

The chain couples TRBV5-1 to TRBJ1-1; 7 positions agree with TRBD1. Per germline, CDR1 SGHRS and CDR2 YFSETQ. The ends lost 4 bases at V and 0 bases at J; junction bases unmatched: 9. The CDR3 contains 16 residues. CDR3: CASSRGTALMNTEAFF. DNA of the CDR3: TGCGCCAGCAGCAGAGGGACAGCCCTGATGAACACTGAAGCTTTCTTT.

This chain uses TRBV19 with TRBJ1-2; 7 positions match TRBD1. The CDR3 runs to 15 residues. Unmatched junction bases numbered 8, after V lost 6 bases and J lost 1 base. The germline gives CDR1 LNHDA, CDR2 SQIVND (reference sequence). In DNA form, the CDR3 reads TGTGCCAGTAGCCCCCTGGACAGGAATAACTATGGCTACACCTTC. Amino acid sequence: CASSPLDRNNYGYTF.

The chain is built from TRBV15 and TRBJ1-2; possibly TRBD1 for D (5 bases). The CDR3 runs to 17 residues. The germline V gene encodes CDR1 LNHNV and CDR2 YYDKDF (reference sequence). V was cut by 1 base and J by 4 bases, with 19 bases left in between. CDR3 in amino acids: CATSRGRAAIALYGYTF. DNA of the CDR3: TGTGCCACCAGCAGAGGCAGGGCAGCCATAGCCCTCTATGGCTACACCTTC.

This chain links TRBV5-1 with TRBJ2-7; 9 positions agree with TRBD2. V shed 0 bases and J 11 bases; nucleotides not matched to a gene: 9. Germline CDR1 and CDR2: SGHRS and YFSETQ. The CDR3 is 14 residues long. This CDR3 is CASSLGLAGEREYF. CDR3 DNA: TGCGCCAGCAGCTTGGGGTTAGCGGGAGAACGCGAGTACTTC.

This clone appeared once. The V gene is TRBV5-4, the J gene TRBJ2-6; 10 nucleotides agree with TRBD2. Germline V gene sequence: CDR1 SGHNT, CDR2 YYREEE (reference sequence). The V segment lost 4 bases and the J segment 2 bases; nucleotides outside the gene matches: 3. The CDR3 extends over 16 amino acids. CDR3 DNA sequence: TGTGCCAGCAGCGTGGGACTAGCGACTGGGGCCAACGTCCTGACTTTC. It is translated as CASSVGLATGANVLTF.

The rearrangement uses TRBV6-1 and TRBJ2-5; D not certain. The germline V gene has CDR1 MNHNS and CDR2 SASEGT. Trimming cost V 5 bases and J 2 bases, with 15 bases left between them. The CDR3 sequence is 15 residues long. This CDR3 is CASSSPSGLQETQYF. Written as DNA, the CDR3 is TGTGCCAGCAGTTCCCCGTCCGGGTTACAAGAGACCCAGTACTTC.

The V gene is TRBV10-3, the J gene TRBJ1-1; D unresolved. This CDR3 region has 12 residues. Germline V lookup: CDR1 ENHRY, CDR2 SYGVKD. The V gene lost 4 bases and the J gene lost 1 base, with 4 bases spanning the gap. CDR3 region: CAISAQNTEAFF. CDR3 nucleotide sequence: TGTGCCATCAGTGCCCAGAACACTGAAGCTTTCTTT.

The CDR3 nucleotides read TGTGCCAGCAGTTCACAAGAGACCCAGTACTTC. Translating it yields CASSSQETQYF. This sequence joins TRBV28 and TRBJ2-5; D is uncertain. Per germline, CDR1 MDHEN and CDR2 SYDVKM. The CDR3 is 11 amino acids. The germline V and J ends were trimmed by 4 bases and 2 bases, with 2 bases remaining between them.

This clone was seen a few times. The chain uses TRBV2 and TRBJ1-5; D is perhaps TRBD1 (6 bases). This CDR3 is built from 14 residues. Trimming left V 5 bases short and J 3 bases short, with 11 bases between. CDR1 SNHLY and CDR2 FYNNEI come from the germline V gene. Here the CDR3 DNA reads TGTGCCAGCAGTCCACAGGGTTACAATCAGCCCCAGCATTTT. Residues: CASSPQGYNQPQHF. Full variable domain (outside the CDR3, taken from reference TRBV2 and TRBJ1-5): EPEVTQTPSHQVTQMGQEVILRCVPISNHLYFYWYRQILGQKVEFLVSFYNNEISEKSEIFDDQFSVERPDGSNFTLKIRSTKLEDSAMYFCASSPQGYNQPQHFGDGTRLSIL.

CDR3 region: CASSVGTSGNNEQFF. The CDR3 nucleotides are TGTGCCAGCAGCGTAGGGACTAGCGGAAACAATGAGCAGTTCTTC. The chain carries TRBV9 and TRBJ2-1, with 10 bases fitting TRBD2. The CDR3 has 15 residues. The germline gives CDR1 SGDLS, CDR2 YYNGEE. The V segment lost 0 bases and the J segment 5 bases; nucleotides outside the gene matches: 2.

The chain is built from TRBV10-3 and TRBJ2-2, with D possibly TRBD1 on 5 matching bases. The CDR3 length is 14 residues. Looked up from germline, CDR1 is ENHRY and CDR2 is SYGVKD. Trimming removed 0 bases from V and 3 bases from J, with 5 bases in between. CDR3 sequence (DNA): TGTGCCATCAGTGAGTCGACAGACACCGGGGAGCTGTTTTTT. Translated, it gives CAISESTDTGELFF.

The chain is built from TRBV2 and TRBJ1-1; no reliable D call. Trimming left V 7 bases short and J 4 bases short, with 10 bases between. Germline values: CDR1 SNHLY, CDR2 FYNNEI. The CDR3 covers 12 residues. The CDR3 protein is CASNNFGTEAFF. The CDR3 region has the DNA TGTGCCAGCAATAACTTTGGCACTGAAGCTTTCTTT. Full variable domain (outside the CDR3, taken from reference TRBV2 and TRBJ1-1): EPEVTQTPSHQVTQMGQEVILRCVPISNHLYFYWYRQILGQKVEFLVSFYNNEISEKSEIFDDQFSVERPDGSNFTLKIRSTKLEDSAMYFCASNNFGTEAFFGQGTRLTVV.

This sequence joins TRBV4-1 and TRBJ1-4, with TRBD1 as a possible D gene (6 bases). CDR1 is MGHRA, CDR2 YSYEKL, per germline. This CDR3 is built from 17 residues. V gave up 4 bases and J gave up 7 bases, with 22 bases separating them. The CDR3 DNA reads TGCGCCAGCAGCCTGAATGCCCTAGGGGGATCGAGTGAAAAACTGTTTTTT. This gives the protein CASSLNALGGSSEKLFF.

This chain connects TRBV9 to TRBJ1-3, with 8 bases aligning to TRBD1. Trimming cost V 4 bases and J 2 bases; bases outside gene matches: 8. CDR1 and CDR2 (germline): SGDLS, YYNGEE. The CDR3 spans 16 residues. The CDR3 nucleotides are TGTGCCAGCAGCACCCCGACAGGGGTGCCTGGAAACACCATATATTTT. It codes for CASSTPTGVPGNTIYF.

V gene TRBV6-1 combines with J gene TRBJ2-7; 14 bases are shared with TRBD2. CDR1 is MNHNS, CDR2 SASEGT, per germline. The CDR3 contains 15 residues. With 10 bases clipped from V and 6 bases from J, the junction kept 11 bases outside the gene matches. This chain's CDR3 is CATTPSGTSGGEQYF. CDR3 nucleotides: TGTGCCACCACCCCCTCCGGGACTAGCGGGGGCGAGCAGTACTTC.

This chain uses TRBV6-6 with TRBJ1-2; D perhaps matches TRBD1 (5 bases). The V end was cut by 6 bases, the J end by 0 bases, with 11 bases between. The CDR3 runs 14 residues. Looked up from germline, CDR1 is MNHNY and CDR2 is SVGAGI (reference sequence). CDR3 nucleotide sequence: TGTGCCAGCAGGGCGACCAGGGCTAACTATGGCTACACCTTC. It translates to CASRATRANYGYTF.

CDR3 amino acids: CASKITGGHEQYF. The DNA for the CDR3 is TGTGCCAGTAAGATAACAGGGGGCCACGAGCAGTACTTC. The chain has TRBV19 and TRBJ2-7; 9 positions match TRBD1. With 7 bases clipped from V and 5 bases from J, the junction kept 6 bases outside the gene matches. CDR3 size: 13 residues. Germline V gene sequence: CDR1 LNHDA, CDR2 SQIVND (reference sequence).

This rearrangement joins TRBV5-4 to TRBJ2-2; weak D call: TRBD1 (5 bases). Germline assignment: CDR1 SGHNT and CDR2 YYREEE (reference sequence). Trimming removed 2 bases at V and 0 bases at J, with 8 bases between. This CDR3 is 15 amino acids long. The CDR3 DNA reads TGTGCCAGCAGCTTAAGCAGGGCGAACACCGGGGAGCTGTTTTTT. Translation gives CASSLSRANTGELFF.

V gene TRBV18 combines with J gene TRBJ2-1, with a weak D call TRBD1 (5 bases). There are 13 residues in the CDR3. CDR1 and CDR2 (germline): KGHSH, LQKENI. Trimming removed 3 bases at V and 4 bases at J, with 7 bases between. CDR3 in amino acids: CASSPPGYNEQFF. In nucleotides, the CDR3 is TGTGCCAGCTCACCCCCAGGGTACAATGAGCAGTTCTTC.

The chain combines TRBV7-3 with TRBJ2-1; 9 nucleotides match TRBD2. Germline V CDR1 and CDR2: SGHTA, FQGTGA. This CDR3 has 15 residues. V dropped 4 bases and J dropped 8; count of bases not matched to a gene: 9. CDR3: CASSSLAGSGDEQFF. The CDR3 DNA is TGTGCCAGCAGCTCGCTAGCGGGATCTGGCGATGAGCAGTTCTTC. Full variable domain (remainder filled in from reference TRBV7-3 and TRBJ2-1): GAGVSQTPSNKVTEKGKYVELRCDPISGHTALYWYRQSLGQGPEFLIYFQGTGAADDSGLPNDRFFAVRPEGSVSTLKIQRTERGDSAVYLCASSSLAGSGDEQFFGPGTRLTVL.

V and J are TRBV30 and TRBJ1-6, with D hard to call. Trimming shortened V by 7 bases and J by 7 bases, and 14 bases separated the two germline ends. This CDR3 has 13 residues. CDR1 is GTSNPN, CDR2 SVGIG, per germline (reference sequence). The chain's CDR3 is CAYSGYLNSPLHF. CDR3 sequence (DNA): TGTGCCTATTCGGGATATCTCAATTCACCCCTCCACTTT.

A single count supports this clone. This chain joins TRBV30 and TRBJ2-1; 9 bases fit TRBD2. In germline, CDR1 is GTSNPN, CDR2 SVGIG (reference sequence). The CDR3 contains 17 residues. V dropped 1 base and J dropped 4; count of bases not matched to a gene: 11. The CDR3 sequence: CAWSAWRSGGGYNEQFF. The CDR3 DNA follows: TGTGCCTGGAGTGCATGGCGTAGCGGGGGAGGTTACAATGAGCAGTTCTTC.

The V gene is TRBV5-1, the J gene TRBJ2-7, with D possibly being TRBD2 (6 bases). Trimming removed 0 bases at V and 6 bases at J, with 13 bases between. The germline V gene has CDR1 SGHRS and CDR2 YFSETQ. This CDR3 region has 14 residues. The CDR3 sequence is CASSLAPGASEQYF. DNA for the CDR3: TGCGCCAGCAGCTTGGCCCCGGGAGCTTCCGAGCAGTACTTC.

V and J are TRBV9 and TRBJ2-6; 7 positions match TRBD1. The germline CDR1 and CDR2 sequences are SGDLS and YYNGEE. Trimming cost V 4 bases and J 4 bases; bases outside gene matches: 11. The CDR3 runs to 17 residues. CDR3 nucleotide sequence: TGTGCCAGCAGCTTGGGGACAGCGTCGGCCGGGGCCAACGTCCTGACTTTC. It is translated as CASSLGTASAGANVLTF. The full variable domain, completed using reference TRBV9 and TRBJ2-6, is DSGVTQTPKHLITATGQRVTLRCSPRSGDLSVYWYQQSLDQGLQFLIQYYNGEERAKGNILERFSAQQFPDLHSELNLSSLELGDSALYFCASSLGTASAGANVLTFGAGSRLTVL.

This chain links TRBV5-4 with TRBJ1-3; 8 nucleotides align to TRBD1. CDR3 length: 17 amino acids. V gave up 2 bases and J gave up 2 bases; unmatched junction bases: 9. Per the germline V gene, CDR1 is SGHNT and CDR2 is YYREEE (reference sequence). The CDR3 DNA sequence: TGTGCCAGCAGCTTTGGGACAGGCCTTTTTACTGGAAACACCATATATTTT. Translated: CASSFGTGLFTGNTIYF.

The V and J genes are TRBV19 and TRBJ2-7, with TRBD1 matching 8 bases. The junction had 3 bases not matched to a gene; V was cut back by 5 bases and J by 0 bases. Per germline, CDR1 LNHDA and CDR2 SQIVND (reference sequence). This CDR3 contains 14 residues. Here the CDR3 reads CASSGQGLSYEQYF. As DNA, the CDR3 is TGTGCCAGTAGTGGACAGGGTCTCTCCTACGAGCAGTACTTC.